This T cell receptor (beta chain) was identified during a study of regulatory T cells in long-lasting Graves disease. Germline V gene sequence: CDR1 MNHNS, CDR2 SASEGT. The CDR3 consists of 13 residues. Trimming left V 6 bases short and J 0 bases short, with 9 bases between. This clonotype was seen only a few times. The antigen remains undetermined. Study-level points and caveats: Persistent disease showed a preference for TRBV28, TRBJ1-2 and TRBJ2-5. Persistent Graves' patients showed a TCR diversity that was lower than that of newly diagnosed ones.

Time point of the sample: persistent/refractory GD, antithyroid drugs over 5 years with positive TRAb. Researchers made the TCR library from RNA that was extracted from PBMCs. iRepertoire HTBI primers and Arm-PCR of CDR3 regions built TCR beta libraries. TCRdb reanalysed the multiplex PCR reads using MiXCR and keeps one entry per CDR3 protein. The sample includes 650,000 to 700,000 distinct CDR3 sequences, 25% to 30% seen only once; the top ten take around 42%. This chain links TRBV6-1 with TRBJ2-7, with a weak D call TRBD1 (6 bases). The source is a female donor with Graves disease. The material was peripheral blood mononuclear cells (PBMCs), obtained when the disease was refractory, from a patient treated with antithyroid drugs. The CDR3 region is CASSRDTSYEQYF. CDR3 nucleotide sequence: TGTGCCAGCAGCAGGGACACCTCCTACGAGCAGTACTTC.